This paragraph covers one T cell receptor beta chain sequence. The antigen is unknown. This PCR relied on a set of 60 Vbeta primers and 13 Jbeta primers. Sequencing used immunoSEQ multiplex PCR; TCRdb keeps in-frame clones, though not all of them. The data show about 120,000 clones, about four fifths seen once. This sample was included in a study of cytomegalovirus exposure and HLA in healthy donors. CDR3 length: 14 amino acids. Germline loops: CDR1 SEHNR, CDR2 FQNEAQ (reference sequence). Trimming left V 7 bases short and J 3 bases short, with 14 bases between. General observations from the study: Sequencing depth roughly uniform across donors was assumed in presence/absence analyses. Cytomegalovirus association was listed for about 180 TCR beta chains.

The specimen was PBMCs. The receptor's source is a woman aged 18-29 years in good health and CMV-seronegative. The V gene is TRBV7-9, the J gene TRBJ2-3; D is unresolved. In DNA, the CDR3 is TGTGCCAGCACTCCCGAGGCTAGAACAGATACGCAGTATTTT. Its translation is CASTPEARTDTQYF.